A single sample is the source of the 17 T cell receptor beta chains below, sequenced in a study of blood T cells in healthy people across ages. Together with a sample-barcoded 5' primer, a J-beta primer mix was included in a second PCR lasting roughly 6 to 12 cycles. One entry per CDR3 protein, called by TCRdb with MiXCR from the 5' RACE reads. The table shows about 620,000 distinct CDR3 sequences, with 40% to 65% occurring only once. Sample: blood. These receptors all stem from a woman aged 80 or older in good health.

There are many counts of this clonotype. The rearrangement uses TRBV28 and TRBJ2-3, with D perhaps matching TRBD2 (6 bases). Germline CDR1 MDHEN, CDR2 SYDVKM. CDR3 length: 13 amino acids. V was trimmed by 7 bases and J by 2 bases, leaving 10 bases between them. The CDR3 region is CASKGGATDTQYF. In nucleotides, the CDR3 is TGTGCCAGCAAAGGCGGGGCCACAGATACGCAGTATTTT.

This clonotype was picked up many times. The V gene is TRBV5-1, the J gene TRBJ1-2; 11 bases fit TRBD1. The germline V gene encodes CDR1 SGHRS and CDR2 YFSETQ. This CDR3 has 13 residues. V shed 4 bases and J 7 bases; nucleotides not matched to a gene: 3. In DNA, the CDR3 is TGCGCCAGCAGCCCCGGGACAGGGGGTGGCTACACCTTC. This gives the protein CASSPGTGGGYTF.

V usage is TRBV6-5 and J usage is TRBJ2-7; D ambiguous. This CDR3 is built from 11 residues. The germline gives CDR1 MNHEY, CDR2 SVGAGI. V lost 10 bases, J lost 5 bases, and 12 bases lay in between. CDR3 nucleotides: TGTGCCACCAAAACCCGGCACGAGCAGTACTTC. This translates into CATKTRHEQYF.

There are a few counts of this clonotype. This rearrangement joins TRBV11-3 to TRBJ2-2; tentative D call: TRBD2 (5 bases). Looked up from germline, CDR1 is SGHNT and CDR2 is YENEEA. The V end was cut by 2 bases, the J end by 5 bases, with 12 bases between. The CDR3 length is 15 residues. The CDR3 is CASSLNGMETGELFF. The CDR3 nucleotides read TGTGCCAGCAGCTTAAACGGGATGGAAACCGGGGAGCTGTTTTTT. Filled out from reference TRBV11-3 and TRBJ2-2, the complete variable domain reads EAGVVQSPRYKIIEKKQPVAFWCNPISGHNTLYWYLQNLGQGPELLIRYENEEAVDDSQLPKDRFSAERLKGVDSTLKIQPAELGDSAVYLCASSLNGMETGELFFGEGSRLTVL.

With respect to this clonotype: The junction does not match germline at one end; this may be a read error. V gene TRBV3-1 combines with J gene TRBJ1-2; D might be TRBD1 (6 bases). The CDR3 runs 15 residues. CDR1 and CDR2 (germline): LGHDT, YNNKEL (reference sequence). The CDR3 loop reads CASSFRREQGNGYTF. The CDR3 bases are TGTGCAAGCAGCTTCCGAAGGGAACAGGGTAATGGCTACACCTTC.

Regarding this clonotype: A much bigger clone sits one base away, suggesting this may be a read error. The chain uses TRBV7-2 and TRBJ2-7, with 8 bases fitting TRBD2. The end of the DNA is better explained by TRBJ2-4, so the J call may be wrong. In germline, CDR1 is SGHTA, CDR2 FQGNSA. The CDR3 covers 17 residues. This CDR3 is CASSPLTGGGVKNIQYF. CDR3 sequence (DNA): TGTGCCAGCAGCCCACTTACGGGAGGGGGGGTCAAAAACATTCAGTACTTC.

The gene calls are TRBV6-6 and TRBJ1-6; D may be TRBD1 (5 bases). Trimming removed 6 bases from V and 7 bases from J, with 7 bases in between. In germline, CDR1 is MNHNY, CDR2 SVGAGI (reference sequence). The CDR3 runs 12 residues. The CDR3 bases are TGTGCCAGCAGGACAGTGAATTCACCCCTCCACTTT. Residues: CASRTVNSPLHF.

V gene TRBV25-1 combines with J gene TRBJ2-6; a weak D match, TRBD1 (6 bases). Trimming pared 4 bases from V and 2 bases from J, leaving 9 bases between. The CDR3 has 15 residues. Germline V gene sequence: CDR1 MGHDK, CDR2 SYGVNS. CDR3 in amino acids: CASSGQVPGANVLTF. The CDR3, as DNA: TGTGCCAGCAGTGGACAGGTACCTGGGGCCAACGTCCTGACTTTC.

The chain combines TRBV7-9 with TRBJ2-5; 12 positions agree with TRBD1. The germline CDR1 and CDR2 sequences are SEHNR and FQNEAQ (reference sequence). With 3 bases clipped from V and 11 bases from J, the junction kept 13 bases outside the gene matches. This CDR3 has 16 amino acids. CDR3 in amino acids: CASSFSPGTGGNEQYF. CDR3 nucleotide sequence: TGTGCCAGCAGCTTTTCTCCCGGGACAGGGGGCAATGAGCAGTACTTC.

The chain combines TRBV20-1 with TRBJ2-5; tentatively, D is TRBD1 or TRBD2 (5 bases each). With 3 bases removed from V and 3 bases from J, the gap between germline ends came to 11 bases. The CDR3 runs 13 residues. CDR1 DFQATT and CDR2 SNEGSKA come from the germline V gene (reference sequence). The CDR3 bases are TGCAGTGCTAGTGCCGGGGCCGAAGAGACCCAGTACTTC. It codes for CSASAGAEETQYF.

This chain joins TRBV20-1 and TRBJ1-2, with D possibly matching TRBD1 (5 bases). This CDR3 region has 12 residues. CDR1 and CDR2 (germline): DFQATT, SNEGSKA (reference sequence). V lost 8 bases and J lost 10, with 20 bases in between. The CDR3 reads CSTIQGISDYTF. DNA of the CDR3: TGCAGTACTATCCAGGGAATAAGTGACTACACCTTC.

Concerning this clonotype: A much larger clone differs from this one at a single base, so this may be a read error. J is TRBJ2-7 and V is TRBV3-1, with D unresolved. Trimming took 0 bases from V and 12 from J, leaving 12 bases between them. Germline V CDR1 and CDR2: LGHDT, YNNKEL (reference sequence). This CDR3 comprises 12 residues. The CDR3 bases are TGTGCCAGCAGCCAAGATTTGGAGACCCGGTACTTC. This codes for CASSQDLETRYF.

The rearrangement links TRBV20-1 to TRBJ1-5, with D hard to call. V was shortened by 4 bases and J by 6 bases, with 16 bases between the two germline ends. CDR1 DFQATT and CDR2 SNEGSKA come from the germline V gene (reference sequence). There are 14 residues in the CDR3. The CDR3 sequence: CSATPDHARQPQHF. The CDR3 coding sequence is TGCAGTGCTACTCCGGACCACGCTCGTCAGCCCCAGCATTTT.

This clonotype has at least ten counts. This sequence joins TRBV29-1 and TRBJ1-2, with TRBD1 as a possible D gene (5 bases). The V gene's germline CDR1 is SQVTM and CDR2 ANQGSEA. There are 13 residues in the CDR3. Trimming pared 4 bases from V and 4 bases from J, leaving 13 bases between. CDR3 in DNA: TGCAGCGTTGCGGCCAGGGCGGGCTATGGCTACACCTTC. It translates to CSVAARAGYGYTF.

This clonotype was detected only once. The J gene is TRBJ2-3, the V gene TRBV20-1; maybe TRBD2 (5 bases). V was cut by 6 bases and J by 0 bases, with 13 bases left in between. Per germline, CDR1 DFQATT and CDR2 SNEGSKA (reference sequence). This CDR3 is built from 14 residues. The DNA of the CDR3 is TGCAGTGCCGAGGACTGGCAAAGCACAGATACGCAGTATTTT. Translation gives CSAEDWQSTDTQYF.

About this clonotype: A much larger clone lies one base from this, so it may be a read error. The chain carries TRBV7-2 and TRBJ2-7; TRBD2 matches at 8 bases. The J call may be mistaken, given a closer DNA end match to TRBJ2-5. The CDR3 spans 15 residues. Per the germline V gene, CDR1 is SGHTA and CDR2 is FQGNSA. The CDR3 region is CASSLSGGPPGTQYF. In nucleotides, the CDR3 is TGTGCCAGCAGCTTATCGGGAGGGCCTCCAGGGACCCAGTACTTC.

The sample holds many counts of this clonotype. The chain couples TRBV5-4 to TRBJ2-7, with 8 bases identical to TRBD2. The CDR3 covers 13 residues. CDR1 and CDR2 (germline): SGHNT, YYREEE (reference sequence). The CDR3 DNA reads as TGTGCGGGCAGCGGGGGCACGGAATACGAGCAGTACTTC. Residues: CAGSGGTEYEQYF.